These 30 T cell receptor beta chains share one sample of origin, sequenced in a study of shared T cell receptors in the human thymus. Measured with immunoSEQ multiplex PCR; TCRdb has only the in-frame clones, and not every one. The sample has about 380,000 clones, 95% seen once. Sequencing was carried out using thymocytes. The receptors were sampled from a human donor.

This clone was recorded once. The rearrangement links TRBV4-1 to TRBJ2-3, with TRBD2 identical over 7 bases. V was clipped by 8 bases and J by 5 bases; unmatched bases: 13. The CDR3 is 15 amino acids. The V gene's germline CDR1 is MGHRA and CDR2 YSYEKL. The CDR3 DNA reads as TGCGCCAGCCGCATTATGGCGGGAGCTATAGATACGCAGTATTTT. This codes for CASRIMAGAIDTQYF.

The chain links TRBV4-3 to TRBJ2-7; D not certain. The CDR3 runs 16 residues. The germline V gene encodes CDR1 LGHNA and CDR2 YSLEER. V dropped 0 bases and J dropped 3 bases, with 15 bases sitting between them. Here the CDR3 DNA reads TGCGCCAGCAGCCAAGATTGGCCAGCAAAGAGCTACGAGCAGTACTTC. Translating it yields CASSQDWPAKSYEQYF.

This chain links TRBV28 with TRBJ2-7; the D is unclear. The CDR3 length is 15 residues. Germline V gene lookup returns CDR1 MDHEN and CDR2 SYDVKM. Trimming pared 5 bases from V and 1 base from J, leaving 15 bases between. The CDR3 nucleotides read TGTGCCAGCAGTCCTATCCTTGAGGATTCCTACGAGCAGTACTTC. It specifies CASSPILEDSYEQYF.

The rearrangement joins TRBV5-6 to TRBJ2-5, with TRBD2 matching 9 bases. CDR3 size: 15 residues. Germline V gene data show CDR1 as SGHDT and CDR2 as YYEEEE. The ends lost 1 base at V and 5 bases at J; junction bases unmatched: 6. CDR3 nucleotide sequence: TGTGCCAGCAGCTTGCCTAGCGGGGTCCGGGAGACCCAGTACTTC. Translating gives CASSLPSGVRETQYF.

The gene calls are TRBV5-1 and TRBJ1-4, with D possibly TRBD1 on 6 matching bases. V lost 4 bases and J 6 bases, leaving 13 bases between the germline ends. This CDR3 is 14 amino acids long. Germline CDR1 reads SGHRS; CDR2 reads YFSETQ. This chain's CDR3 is CASSPGAGDEKLFF. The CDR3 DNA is TGCGCCAGCAGCCCAGGGGCGGGCGATGAAAAACTGTTTTTT.

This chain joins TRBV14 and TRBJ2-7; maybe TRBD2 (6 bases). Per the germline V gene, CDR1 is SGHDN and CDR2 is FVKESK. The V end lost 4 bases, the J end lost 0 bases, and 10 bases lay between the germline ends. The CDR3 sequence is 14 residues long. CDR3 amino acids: CASSPKGLSYEQYF. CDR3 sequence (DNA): TGTGCCAGCAGCCCAAAGGGACTCTCCTACGAGCAGTACTTC.

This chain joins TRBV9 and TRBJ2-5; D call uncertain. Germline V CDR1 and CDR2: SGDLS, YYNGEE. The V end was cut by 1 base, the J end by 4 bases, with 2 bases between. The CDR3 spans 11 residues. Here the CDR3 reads CASSVRETQYF. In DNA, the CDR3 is TGTGCCAGCAGCGTACGAGAGACCCAGTACTTC.

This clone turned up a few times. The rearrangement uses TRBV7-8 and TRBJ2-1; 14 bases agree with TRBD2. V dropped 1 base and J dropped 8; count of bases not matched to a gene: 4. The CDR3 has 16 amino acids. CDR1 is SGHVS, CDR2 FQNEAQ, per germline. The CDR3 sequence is CASSLGLAGGPYEQFF. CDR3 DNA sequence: TGTGCCAGCAGCTTAGGACTAGCGGGAGGGCCATATGAGCAGTTCTTC.

The CDR3 DNA sequence: TGCGCCAGCAGCTTGGCAAACGACACCTACGAGCAGTACTTC. This translates into CASSLANDTYEQYF. This chain links TRBV5-1 with TRBJ2-7, with D hard to call. The CDR3 spans 14 residues. Trimming took 0 bases from V and 2 from J, leaving 9 bases between them. Per germline, CDR1 SGHRS and CDR2 YFSETQ.

The CDR3 sequence: CASSLLQGAAEQAPEQYF. The DNA for the CDR3 is TGTGCCAGCAGCTTACTGCAGGGGGCTGCCGAGCAGGCACCCGAGCAGTACTTC. The chain links TRBV7-2 to TRBJ2-7; 8 positions agree with TRBD1. The CDR3 spans 18 residues. Germline CDR1 and CDR2: SGHTA and FQGNSA. V was clipped by 2 bases and J by 6 bases; unmatched bases: 18.

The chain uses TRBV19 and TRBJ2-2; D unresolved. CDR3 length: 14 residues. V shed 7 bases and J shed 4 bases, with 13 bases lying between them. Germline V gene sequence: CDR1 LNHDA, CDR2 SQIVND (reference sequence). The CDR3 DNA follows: TGTGCCAGTACCCCCGGCTCCTTCACCGGGGAGCTGTTTTTT. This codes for CASTPGSFTGELFF.

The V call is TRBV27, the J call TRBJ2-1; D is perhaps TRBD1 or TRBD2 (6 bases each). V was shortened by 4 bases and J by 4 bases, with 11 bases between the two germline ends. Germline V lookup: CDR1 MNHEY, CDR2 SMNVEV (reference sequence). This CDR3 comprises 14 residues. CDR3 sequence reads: CASSSGGQYNEQFF. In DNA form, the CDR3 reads TGTGCCAGCAGTTCCGGGGGCCAGTACAATGAGCAGTTCTTC.

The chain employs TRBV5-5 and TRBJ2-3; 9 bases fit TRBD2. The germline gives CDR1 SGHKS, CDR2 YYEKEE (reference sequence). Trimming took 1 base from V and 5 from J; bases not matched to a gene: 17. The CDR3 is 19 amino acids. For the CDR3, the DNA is TGTGCCAGCAGCTTGCTAGCGGGACCCCTACCCCCTCATGTAGATACGCAGTATTTT. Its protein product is CASSLLAGPLPPHVDTQYF. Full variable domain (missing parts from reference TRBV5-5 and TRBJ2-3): DAGVTQSPTHLIKTRGQQVTLRCSPISGHKSVSWYQQVLGQGPQFIFQYYEKEERGRGNFPDRFSARQFPNYSSELNVNALLLGDSALYLCASSLLAGPLPPHVDTQYFGPGTRLTVL.

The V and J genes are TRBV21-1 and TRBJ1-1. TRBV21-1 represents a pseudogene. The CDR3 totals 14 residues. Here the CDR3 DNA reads TGTGCCAGCAGCAAATTAAGGATGGACACTGAAGCTTTCTTT. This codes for CASSKLRMDTEAFF.

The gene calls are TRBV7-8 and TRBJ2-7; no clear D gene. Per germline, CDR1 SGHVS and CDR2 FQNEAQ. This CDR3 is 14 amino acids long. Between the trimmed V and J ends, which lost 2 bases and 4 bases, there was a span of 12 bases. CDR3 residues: CASSLLGSYYEQYF. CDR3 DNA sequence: TGTGCCAGCAGCTTACTTGGGTCTTATTACGAGCAGTACTTC.

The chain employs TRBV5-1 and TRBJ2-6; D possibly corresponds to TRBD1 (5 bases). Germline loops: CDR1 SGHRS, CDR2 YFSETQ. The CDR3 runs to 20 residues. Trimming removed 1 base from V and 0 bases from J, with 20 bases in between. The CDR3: CASSLFRGFVSGSGANVLTF. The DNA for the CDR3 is TGCGCCAGCAGCTTGTTTAGGGGCTTTGTCTCGGGCTCTGGGGCCAACGTCCTGACTTTC.

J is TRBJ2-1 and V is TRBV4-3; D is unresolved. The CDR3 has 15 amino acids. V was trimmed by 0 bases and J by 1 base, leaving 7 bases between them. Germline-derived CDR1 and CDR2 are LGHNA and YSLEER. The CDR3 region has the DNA TGCGCCAGCAGCCAAGAGGGCGCGTCCTACAATGAGCAGTTCTTC. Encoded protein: CASSQEGASYNEQFF.

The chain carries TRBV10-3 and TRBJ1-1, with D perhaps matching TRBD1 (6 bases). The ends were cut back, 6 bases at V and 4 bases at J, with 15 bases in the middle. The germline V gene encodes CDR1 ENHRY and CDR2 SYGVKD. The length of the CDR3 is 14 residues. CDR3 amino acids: CAISPAQGSTEAFF. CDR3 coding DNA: TGTGCCATCAGCCCTGCACAGGGTAGCACTGAAGCTTTCTTT.

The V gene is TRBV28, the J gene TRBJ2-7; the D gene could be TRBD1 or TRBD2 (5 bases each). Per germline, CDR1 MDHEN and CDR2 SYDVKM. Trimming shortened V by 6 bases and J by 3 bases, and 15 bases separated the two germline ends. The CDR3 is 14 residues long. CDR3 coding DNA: TGTGCCAGCAGCCACAGGTGGGGGTACTACGAGCAGTACTTC. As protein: CASSHRWGYYEQYF.

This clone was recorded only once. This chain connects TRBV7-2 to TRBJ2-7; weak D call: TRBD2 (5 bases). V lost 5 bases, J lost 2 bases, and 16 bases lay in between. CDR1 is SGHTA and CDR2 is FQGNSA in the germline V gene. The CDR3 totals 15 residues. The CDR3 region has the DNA TGTGCCAGCAGCCTAAAGGTCGGGAACACCTACGAGCAGTACTTC. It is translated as CASSLKVGNTYEQYF.

CDR3 sequence (DNA): TGTGCCAGTAGTATTGAATTCATCAACTATGGCTACACCTTC. Translating gives CASSIEFINYGYTF. V usage is TRBV19 and J usage is TRBJ1-2; the D is unclear. CDR3 length: 14 amino acids. CDR1 and CDR2 (germline): LNHDA, SQIVND (reference sequence). The germline V and J ends were trimmed by 3 bases and 2 bases, with 10 bases remaining between them.

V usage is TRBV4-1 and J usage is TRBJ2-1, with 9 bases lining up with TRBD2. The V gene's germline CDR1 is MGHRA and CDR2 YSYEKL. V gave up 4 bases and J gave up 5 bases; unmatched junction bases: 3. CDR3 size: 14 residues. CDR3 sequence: CASSPGLAHNEQFF. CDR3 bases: TGCGCCAGCAGCCCGGGACTAGCCCACAATGAGCAGTTCTTC.

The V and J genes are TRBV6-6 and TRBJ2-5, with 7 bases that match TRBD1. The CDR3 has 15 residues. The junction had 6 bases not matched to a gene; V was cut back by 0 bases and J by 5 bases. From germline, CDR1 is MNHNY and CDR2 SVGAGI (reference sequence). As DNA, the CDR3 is TGTGCCAGCAGTTACTCGTTCGACAGGGAGGAGACCCAGTACTTC. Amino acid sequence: CASSYSFDREETQYF.

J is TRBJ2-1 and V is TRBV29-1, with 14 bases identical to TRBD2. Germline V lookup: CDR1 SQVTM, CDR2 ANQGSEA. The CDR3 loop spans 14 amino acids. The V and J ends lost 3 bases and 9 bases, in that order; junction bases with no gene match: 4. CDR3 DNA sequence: TGCAGCGTTGAGGGACTAGCGGGAGAGGTTGAGCAGTTCTTC. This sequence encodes CSVEGLAGEVEQFF.

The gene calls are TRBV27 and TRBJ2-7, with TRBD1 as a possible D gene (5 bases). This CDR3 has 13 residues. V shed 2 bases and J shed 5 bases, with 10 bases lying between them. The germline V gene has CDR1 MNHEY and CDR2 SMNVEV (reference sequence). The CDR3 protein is CASSLIPGHEQYF. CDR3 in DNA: TGTGCCAGCAGTTTAATCCCAGGGCACGAGCAGTACTTC.

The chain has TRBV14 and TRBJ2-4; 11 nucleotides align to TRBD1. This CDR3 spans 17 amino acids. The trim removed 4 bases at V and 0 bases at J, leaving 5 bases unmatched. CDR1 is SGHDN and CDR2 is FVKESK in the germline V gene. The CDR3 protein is CASSRRDRGLAKNIQYF. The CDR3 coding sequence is TGTGCCAGCAGCCGAAGGGACAGGGGGTTAGCCAAAAACATTCAGTACTTC. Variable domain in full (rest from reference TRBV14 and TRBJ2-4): EAGVTQFPSHSVIEKGQTVTLRCDPISGHDNLYWYRRVMGKEIKFLLHFVKESKQDESGMPNNRFLAERTGGTYSTLKVQPAELEDSGVYFCASSRRDRGLAKNIQYFGAGTRLSVL.

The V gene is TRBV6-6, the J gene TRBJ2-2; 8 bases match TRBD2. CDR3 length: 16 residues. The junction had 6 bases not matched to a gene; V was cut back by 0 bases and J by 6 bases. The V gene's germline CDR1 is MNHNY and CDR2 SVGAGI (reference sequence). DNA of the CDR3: TGTGCCAGCAGTTACTCGTCGCTAGCGGGTTCCGGGGAGCTGTTTTTT. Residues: CASSYSSLAGSGELFF.

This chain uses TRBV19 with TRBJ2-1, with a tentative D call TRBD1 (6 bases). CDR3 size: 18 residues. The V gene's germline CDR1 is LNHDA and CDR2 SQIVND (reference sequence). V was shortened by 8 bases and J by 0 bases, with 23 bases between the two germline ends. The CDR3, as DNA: TGTGCCAGTGGACCACCCAGGGGTATCGGCGACTCCTACAATGAGCAGTTCTTC. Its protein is CASGPPRGIGDSYNEQFF.

The CDR3 DNA reads TGTGCCAGCAGCTTGCGCGACAGATACGAGCAGTACTTC. It is translated as CASSLRDRYEQYF. This chain joins TRBV7-2 and TRBJ2-7; the D gene is possibly TRBD1 (5 bases). Germline V gene lookup returns CDR1 SGHTA and CDR2 FQGNSA. The CDR3 contains 13 residues. Between the trimmed V and J ends, which lost 3 bases and 4 bases, there was a span of 10 bases.

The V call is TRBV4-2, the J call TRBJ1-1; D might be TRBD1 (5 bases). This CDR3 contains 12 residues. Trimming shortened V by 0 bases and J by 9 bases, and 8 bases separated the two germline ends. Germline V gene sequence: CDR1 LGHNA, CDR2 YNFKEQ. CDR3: CASSQEGVQAFF. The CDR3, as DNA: TGTGCCAGCAGCCAAGAGGGGGTTCAAGCTTTCTTT.